The TCR beta chain under discussion was sequenced for a study of blood T cells in healthy people across ages. Whole-study findings and limits: PBMCs went unsorted, and a conclusive naive versus antigen-experienced comparison was therefore prevented. Those diversity estimates obtained from one million T cells were thought to be underestimates.

The draw of peripheral blood yielded around 9.6 milliliters from each donor. V was pared by 3 bases and J by 4 bases, with 3 bases of the junction left unmatched. The CDR3 has 13 residues. Germline V gives CDR1 MDHEN, CDR2 SYDVKM. Primed by a sample-barcoded 5' primer and a J-beta primer mix, a second PCR proceeded for roughly 6 to 12 cycles. Template switching added a 12-random-nucleotide identifier to every cDNA molecule. Using its own MiXCR run on the 5' RACE reads, TCRdb lists one record per CDR3 protein. Altogether 1,300,000 or so distinct CDR3 sequences are present, around 55% being singletons, with the ten largest covering 6.5% to 8%. This clonotype was seen a few times. Its antigen is undetermined.

Material: blood. The V gene is TRBV28, the J gene TRBJ2-7, with 7 bases lining up with TRBD1. This sequence originates from a young man in good health. This CDR3 is CASSFGTVYEQYF. In nucleotides, the CDR3 is TGTGCCAGCAGTTTCGGGACAGTATACGAGCAGTACTTC.